This T cell receptor (beta chain) was sequenced during a study of T cell responses to AZD1222 COVID-19 vaccine. Study observations and caveats: Regions left unmutated in variants are reportedly the target of nearly half of spike-specific TCRs.

Turning to this clone: Its antigen is undetermined.

Per the germline V gene, CDR1 is SGHDT and CDR2 is YYEEEE. CDR3 length: 12 residues. V lost 4 bases to trimming and J lost 9 bases, with 11 bases between them. Profiling relied on immunoSEQ multiplex PCR, and the TCRdb table lists in-frame clones only, not all of them. Here the sample spans tens of thousands of clones, approximately 90% being singletons. The J gene is TRBJ1-3, the V gene TRBV5-6; no clear D. This receptor was identified in an adult in good health. Sample: peripheral blood, taken on day 0 of AZD1222 vaccination. The DNA for the CDR3 is TGTGCCAGCAGCCAGAAAGGCGCCACCATATATTTT. Protein: CASSQKGATIYF. The full variable domain, completed using reference TRBV5-6 and TRBJ1-3, is DAGVTQSPTHLIKTRGQQVTLRCSPKSGHDTVSWYQQALGQGPQFIFQYYEEEERQRGNFPDRFSGHQFPNYSSELNVNALLLGDSALYLCASSQKGATIYFGEGSWLTVV.